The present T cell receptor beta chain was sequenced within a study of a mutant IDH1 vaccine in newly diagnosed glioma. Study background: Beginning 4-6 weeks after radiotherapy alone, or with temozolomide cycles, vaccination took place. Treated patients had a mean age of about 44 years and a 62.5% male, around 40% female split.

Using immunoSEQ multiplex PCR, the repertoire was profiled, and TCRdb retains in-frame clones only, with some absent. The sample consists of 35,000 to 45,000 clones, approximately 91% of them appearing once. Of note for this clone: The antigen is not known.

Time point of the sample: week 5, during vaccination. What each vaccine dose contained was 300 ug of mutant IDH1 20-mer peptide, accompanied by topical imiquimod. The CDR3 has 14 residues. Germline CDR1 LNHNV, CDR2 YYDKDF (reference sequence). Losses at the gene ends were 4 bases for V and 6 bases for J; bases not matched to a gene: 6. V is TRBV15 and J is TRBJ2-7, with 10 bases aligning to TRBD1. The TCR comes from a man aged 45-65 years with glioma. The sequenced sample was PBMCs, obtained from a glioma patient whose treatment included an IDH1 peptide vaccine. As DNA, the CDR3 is TGTGCCACCAGCACAGACGGGACAGGGGTCGAGCAGTACTTC. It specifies CATSTDGTGVEQYF.